Below, 30 T cell receptor beta chains from the same sample are listed, as sequenced in a study of neurological immune-mediated disorders. TCRdb re-analysed the 5' RACE reads in MiXCR, keeping a single row per CDR3 protein. Here the sample spans fewer than 45,000 distinct CDR3 sequences, about 7% being singletons. Sample: PBMCs. The receptors originated from a woman aged 40 to 50 in good health.

This clonotype has a count of ten or more. CDR3 residues: CASSLVSGQETQYF. The DNA of the CDR3 is TGCGCCAGCAGCTTGGTATCAGGGCAAGAGACCCAGTACTTC. V usage is TRBV5-1 and J usage is TRBJ2-5; maybe TRBD1 (5 bases). Between the trimmed V and J ends, which lost 0 bases and 2 bases, there was a span of 8 bases. Germline CDR1 and CDR2: SGHRS and YFSETQ. The length of the CDR3 is 14 residues.

This clonotype was found many times. The rearrangement links TRBV9 to TRBJ1-3; D ambiguous. V was shortened by 1 base and J by 0 bases, with 8 bases between the two germline ends. The CDR3 is 15 residues long. In germline, CDR1 is SGDLS, CDR2 YYNGEE. CDR3 protein: CASSVRTDSGNTIYF. For the CDR3, the DNA is TGTGCCAGCAGCGTAAGGACGGACTCTGGAAACACCATATATTTT.

This clonotype appeared many times. The chain links TRBV6-1 to TRBJ2-7, with TRBD2 identical over 8 bases. V lost 3 bases, J lost 4 bases, and 8 bases stayed unmatched. The CDR3 consists of 15 residues. Germline loops: CDR1 MNHNS, CDR2 SASEGT. The CDR3 sequence is CASSETGGRLYEQYV. CDR3 DNA sequence: TGTGCCAGCAGTGAGACGGGGGGGCGATTATACGAGCAGTACGTC.

This clonotype was counted ten times or more. The chain carries TRBV20-1 and TRBJ2-5, with 8 bases lining up with TRBD1. CDR3 length equals 15 residues. Per germline, CDR1 DFQATT and CDR2 SNEGSKA (reference sequence). The J segment lost 6 bases and the V segment lost 0 bases, leaving 9 bases of the junction unmatched. The chain's CDR3 is CSARDGQGAVQTQYF. The DNA for the CDR3 is TGCAGTGCTAGAGATGGACAGGGAGCCGTCCAGACCCAGTACTTC.

This clonotype has a count of ten or more. The chain recombines TRBV5-1 with TRBJ2-1, with 8 bases lining up with TRBD2. Trimming took 1 base from V and 6 from J; bases not matched to a gene: 9. Germline CDR1 reads SGHRS; CDR2 reads YFSETQ. There are 16 residues in the CDR3. The CDR3 loop reads CASSLTGTRGTNEQFF. The CDR3, as DNA: TGCGCCAGCAGCTTGACCGGGACTAGGGGGACCAATGAGCAGTTCTTC.

In its sample, this clonotype was seen many times. The genes are TRBV5-1 and TRBJ1-6; D uncertain. Between the trimmed V and J ends, which lost 0 bases and 10 bases, there was a span of 23 bases. The CDR3 is made up of 18 amino acids. Per germline, CDR1 SGHRS and CDR2 YFSETQ. CDR3 bases: TGCGCCAGCAGCTTGGGCGTTATACGGGGAGTGAGAGGCTCACCCCTCCACTTT. Its protein is CASSLGVIRGVRGSPLHF.

This clonotype was found many times. The chain's CDR3 is CASSFRDRNFNSPLHF. In nucleotides, the CDR3 is TGCGCCAGCAGCTTTCGGGACAGAAATTTTAATTCACCCCTCCACTTT. This chain connects TRBV5-1 to TRBJ1-6; 7 bases fit TRBD1. This CDR3 is 16 amino acids long. Germline V CDR1 and CDR2: SGHRS, YFSETQ. Trimming took 2 bases from V and 6 from J; bases not matched to a gene: 8.

Many counts were recorded for this clonotype. The V and J genes are TRBV29-1 and TRBJ2-6; D possibly corresponds to TRBD1 (6 bases). This CDR3 comprises 16 residues. Deletions cut 3 bases from V and 0 bases from J, with 12 bases between. Germline V lookup: CDR1 SQVTM, CDR2 ANQGSEA. The CDR3 DNA sequence: TGCAGCGTTGAGGGACACTCACTCTCTGGGGCCAACGTCCTGACTTTC. Encoded protein: CSVEGHSLSGANVLTF.

This clonotype was observed at least ten times. In nucleotides, the CDR3 is TGTGCCAGCAGCCCATTCGGGGCAGGGGTCGATGAGCAGTTCTTC. Its protein is CASSPFGAGVDEQFF. The rearrangement joins TRBV14 to TRBJ2-1, with D perhaps matching TRBD1 (6 bases). CDR1 is SGHDN, CDR2 FVKESK, per germline. Trimming took off 4 bases at V and 8 bases at J, with 18 bases between the two ends. This CDR3 has 15 residues.

This clonotype was counted ten times or more. This chain uses TRBV5-1 with TRBJ1-2; 7 positions agree with TRBD1. Trimming at V came to 5 bases and at J to 0 bases, leaving 7 bases not matched to a gene. From germline, CDR1 is SGHRS and CDR2 YFSETQ. The CDR3 covers 15 residues. In nucleotides, the CDR3 is TGCGCCAGCAGGGGGACAGCCTATTCTAACTATGGCTACACCTTC. It encodes CASRGTAYSNYGYTF.

This chain joins TRBV6-1 and TRBJ2-5; D is uncertain. This CDR3 spans 13 amino acids. The V gene's germline CDR1 is MNHNS and CDR2 SASEGT. V dropped 7 bases and J dropped 2 bases, with 11 bases sitting between them. The CDR3: CASTVSLQETQYF. The CDR3 DNA is TGTGCCAGCACTGTTTCACTTCAAGAGACCCAGTACTTC.

The sample holds many counts of this clonotype. This CDR3 is CASSSDRADEKLFF. CDR3 in DNA: TGTGCCAGCAGTTCGGACAGGGCGGATGAAAAACTGTTTTTT. This chain joins TRBV28 and TRBJ1-4; 8 bases are shared with TRBD1. Germline lookup yields CDR1 MDHEN and CDR2 SYDVKM. The CDR3 is 14 amino acids. The V and J ends lost 4 bases and 6 bases, in that order; junction bases with no gene match: 4.

Many counts were recorded for this clonotype. V gene TRBV7-2 combines with J gene TRBJ2-3; D might be TRBD2 (5 bases). The length of the CDR3 is 15 residues. Per the germline V gene, CDR1 is SGHTA and CDR2 is FQGNSA. Trimming stripped 5 bases from V and 2 bases from J, with 14 bases between. This chain's CDR3 is CASSLTGLLTDTQYF. As DNA, the CDR3 is TGTGCCAGCAGCCTTACCGGACTTCTCACAGATACGCAGTATTTT.

The count of this clonotype is one. A read error is possible here, since a much larger clone lies one base away. The gene calls are TRBV20-1 and TRBJ1-1, with D maybe TRBD1 (5 bases). Germline loops: CDR1 DFQATT, CDR2 SNEGSKA (reference sequence). Trimming pared 0 bases from V and 8 bases from J, leaving 16 bases between. The CDR3 extends over 14 amino acids. CDR3 residues: CSARDPRDWGEAFF. The CDR3, as DNA: TGCAGTGCTAGAGATCCCCGGGACTGGGGAGAAGCTTTCTTT.

In this sample, this clonotype turned up many times. The chain employs TRBV12-3 or TRBV12-4 and TRBJ1-5, with D unclear. The CDR3 runs to 14 residues. Trimming took off 3 bases at V and 4 bases at J, with 10 bases between the two ends. CDR3 bases: TGTGCCAGCAGTTTGGAAAGAATTAATCAGCCCCAGCATTTT. Amino acid sequence: CASSLERINQPQHF.

This clonotype was observed many times. V is TRBV5-1 and J is TRBJ2-3; TRBD2 aligns across 10 bases. CDR1 is SGHRS, CDR2 YFSETQ, per germline. V was clipped by 1 base and J by 4 bases; unmatched bases: 9. The CDR3 contains 17 residues. The CDR3: CASSLSPSGGAPDTQYF. CDR3 sequence (DNA): TGCGCCAGCAGCTTGTCTCCAAGCGGGGGGGCCCCAGATACGCAGTATTTT. Supplemented by reference TRBV5-1 and TRBJ2-3, the full variable domain reads KAGVTQTPRYLIKTRGQQVTLSCSPISGHRSVSWYQQTPGQGLQFLFEYFSETQRNKGNFPGRFSGRQFSNSRSEMNVSTLELGDSALYLCASSLSPSGGAPDTQYFGPGTRLTVL.

This clonotype has ten or more counts. This chain connects TRBV29-1 to TRBJ1-2; no firm D call. Trimming stripped 0 bases from V and 4 bases from J, with 9 bases between. This CDR3 comprises 13 residues. Germline assignment: CDR1 SQVTM and CDR2 ANQGSEA. CDR3 in amino acids: CSVEEVSGYGYTF. Here the CDR3 DNA reads TGCAGCGTTGAAGAAGTCAGCGGCTATGGCTACACCTTC.

The table lists this clonotype with many counts. This rearrangement joins TRBV20-1 to TRBJ2-1; possibly TRBD2 for D (6 bases). V dropped 3 bases and J dropped 0 bases, with 12 bases sitting between them. The CDR3 runs 15 residues. Per germline, CDR1 DFQATT and CDR2 SNEGSKA (reference sequence). The CDR3 nucleotides read TGCAGTGCTAGCTCTAGCGCCAGCTCCTACAATGAGCAGTTCTTC. Translating gives CSASSSASSYNEQFF.

As regards this clonotype: At one end the junction does not follow the germline gene, possibly because of a read error. This chain links TRBV6-1 with TRBJ1-2, with TRBD1 as a possible D gene (5 bases). The germline V gene has CDR1 MNHNS and CDR2 SASEGT. This CDR3 has 13 residues. The CDR3 reads CASNRGGNYGCTF. CDR3 nucleotides: TGTGCCAGCAATCGCGGGGGTAACTATGGCTGCACCTTC.

At least ten counts were recorded for this clonotype. The V gene is TRBV7-2, the J gene TRBJ2-2; D is ambiguous. V was clipped by 1 base and J by 5 bases, with 11 bases between them. CDR1 is SGHTA, CDR2 FQGNSA, per germline. There are 15 residues in the CDR3. CDR3 DNA: TGTGCCAGCAGCTTAGTTGTACTCTTGACCGGGGAGCTGTTTTTT. Translation: CASSLVVLLTGELFF.

This clonotype was seen at least ten times. The chain carries TRBV6-1 and TRBJ2-2; D assignment may be TRBD1 or TRBD2 (6 bases each). Germline CDR1 is MNHNS and CDR2 is SASEGT. The CDR3 totals 17 residues. V was clipped by 6 bases and J by 4 bases, with 21 bases between them. CDR3 protein: CASSAGWGAGSTGELFF. The CDR3 DNA sequence: TGTGCCAGCAGCGCTGGCTGGGGGGCAGGGTCCACCGGGGAGCTGTTTTTT.

This clonotype was recorded at least ten times. J is TRBJ2-3 and V is TRBV5-1; 10 nucleotides align to TRBD2. CDR1 and CDR2 from the germline V gene are SGHRS and YFSETQ. J was trimmed by 3 bases and V by 0 bases; bases with no gene match: 4. This CDR3 has 16 residues. The CDR3: CASSLASGRRTDTQYF. The CDR3 nucleotides read TGCGCCAGCAGCTTGGCTAGCGGGAGACGAACAGATACGCAGTATTTT.

By sample share, this clonotype is medium-sized (0.01 to 0.1%). The gene calls are TRBV27 and TRBJ1-4, with D maybe TRBD1 (6 bases). Germline V CDR1 and CDR2: MNHEY, SMNVEV (reference sequence). Trimming removed 3 bases from V and 7 bases from J, with 36 bases in between. The CDR3 is made up of 22 amino acids. DNA of the CDR3: TGTGCCAGCAGTTTTAAGTTCGGTGTTAACGCAGCGGGGGCGCGGAGGGGTGAAAAACTGTTTTTT. This translates into CASSFKFGVNAAGARRGEKLFF.

As for this clonotype: A read error may account for a junction end that differs from germline. This chain joins TRBV4-1 and TRBJ2-3; D perhaps matches TRBD1 (6 bases). Per germline, CDR1 MGHRA and CDR2 YSYEKL. The CDR3 loop spans 15 amino acids. DNA for the CDR3: TGCGTCAGCATCCAGGGGTATGGGGACACAGATACGCAGTATTTT. Its translation: CVSIQGYGDTDTQYF.

This clonotype has ten or more counts. The V and J genes are TRBV20-1 and TRBJ1-2; no reliable D call. The CDR3 consists of 13 residues. Trimming shortened V by 6 bases and J by 4 bases, and 15 bases separated the two germline ends. Germline V gene data show CDR1 as DFQATT and CDR2 as SNEGSKA (reference sequence). The DNA for the CDR3 is TGCAGTGCGCTGCGGGTAGGGAGCTATGGCTACACCTTC. This translates into CSALRVGSYGYTF.

At least ten counts were recorded for this clonotype. The chain uses TRBV2 and TRBJ2-4; D may be TRBD2 (5 bases). Germline CDR1 reads SNHLY; CDR2 reads FYNNEI. There are 14 residues in the CDR3. The V gene lost 7 bases and the J gene lost 0 bases, with 10 bases spanning the gap. The CDR3 spells CASKEELAKNIQYF. The CDR3 DNA reads as TGTGCCAGCAAGGAGGAGCTAGCCAAAAACATTCAGTACTTC.

This clonotype was detected many times. The chain is built from TRBV5-1 and TRBJ1-6; D might be TRBD1 (6 bases). The V and J ends lost 3 bases and 8 bases respectively, with 21 bases between them. The CDR3 extends over 17 amino acids. Germline V gives CDR1 SGHRS, CDR2 YFSETQ. This CDR3 is CASSWKGGAGGDSPLHF. The CDR3 DNA reads as TGCGCCAGCAGCTGGAAGGGGGGAGCGGGAGGGGATTCACCCCTCCACTTT.

This clonotype was counted many times. The chain links TRBV7-9 to TRBJ2-5; D is undetermined. V was shortened by 3 bases and J by 1 base, with 9 bases between the two germline ends. The CDR3 is made up of 14 amino acids. Germline loops: CDR1 SEHNR, CDR2 FQNEAQ (reference sequence). The CDR3 is CASSFDSSQETQYF. In DNA, the CDR3 is TGTGCCAGCAGCTTCGACTCTTCCCAAGAGACCCAGTACTTC.

This clonotype was recorded at least ten times. The CDR3 sequence is CASSYASLNSNQPQHF. The CDR3 DNA follows: TGTGCCAGCAGTTACGCCAGCCTCAATAGCAATCAGCCCCAGCATTTT. This sequence joins TRBV6-6 and TRBJ1-5, with D hard to call. Germline V CDR1 and CDR2: MNHNY, SVGAGI (reference sequence). Trimming removed 2 bases at V and 0 bases at J, with 11 bases between. CDR3 length: 16 amino acids.

This clonotype was counted at least ten times. The gene calls are TRBV27 and TRBJ2-3; 7 bases align to TRBD2. In germline, CDR1 is MNHEY, CDR2 SMNVEV (reference sequence). The CDR3 totals 15 residues. With 5 bases clipped from V and 3 bases from J, the junction kept 8 bases outside the gene matches. The CDR3 loop reads CASSPGLVRTDTQYF. The CDR3 DNA reads as TGTGCCAGCAGTCCCGGACTAGTACGTACAGATACGCAGTATTTT.